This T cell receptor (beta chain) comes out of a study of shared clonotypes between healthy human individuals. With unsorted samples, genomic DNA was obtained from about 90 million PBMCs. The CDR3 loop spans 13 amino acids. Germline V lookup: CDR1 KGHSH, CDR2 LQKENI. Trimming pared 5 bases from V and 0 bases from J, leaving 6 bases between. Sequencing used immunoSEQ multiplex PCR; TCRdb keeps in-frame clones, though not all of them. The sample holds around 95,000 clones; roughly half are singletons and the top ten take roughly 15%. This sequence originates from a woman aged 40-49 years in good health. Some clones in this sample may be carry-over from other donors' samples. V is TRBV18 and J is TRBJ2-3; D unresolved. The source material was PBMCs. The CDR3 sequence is CASSSSSTDTQYF. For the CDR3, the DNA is TGTGCCAGCTCATCCTCTAGCACAGATACGCAGTATTTT.